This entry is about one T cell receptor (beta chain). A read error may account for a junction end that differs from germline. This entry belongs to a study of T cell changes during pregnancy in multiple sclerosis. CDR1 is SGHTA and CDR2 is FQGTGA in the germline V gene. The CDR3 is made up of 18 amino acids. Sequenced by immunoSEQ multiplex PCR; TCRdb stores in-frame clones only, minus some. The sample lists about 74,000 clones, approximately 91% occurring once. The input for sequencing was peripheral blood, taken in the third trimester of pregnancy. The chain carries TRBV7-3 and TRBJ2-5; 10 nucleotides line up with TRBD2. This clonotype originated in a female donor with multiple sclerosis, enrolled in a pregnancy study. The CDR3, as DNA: TGTGCCAGCAGCCTAACCCCCCCAGCCAGCGGGGGGGCCCAGACCCAGTACTTC. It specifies CASSLTPPASGGAQTQYF.